The clone carrying this T cell receptor (beta chain) was detected a few times. The source material, RNA transcripts, was used to amplify TCR beta CDR3 regions. The TCR CDR3 was amplified in a first-round RT-PCR using the HTBI primer set. MiXCR, run by TCRdb on the multiplex PCR reads, gives a single entry per CDR3 protein. The profile covers some 620,000 distinct CDR3 sequences, with 15% to 20% appearing a single time and less than 4.5% taken by the ten largest. These data are taken from a study of T cells in Graves' hyperthyroidism and ophthalmopathy. The CDR3 is 15 residues long. Germline assignment: CDR1 LNHNV and CDR2 YYDKDF (reference sequence). Trimming shortened V by 2 bases and J by 2 bases, and 12 bases separated the two germline ends. Newly diagnosed hyperthyroidism patients aged 18 to 65 years had disease lasting under 2 months. Lactation, pregnancy, other autoimmune disease or uncontrolled infection led to exclusion of patients. Diagnosing involved the use of clinical symptoms, serum thyroxine and TRAb, thyroid ultrasound and orbital computed tomography.

This TCR was recovered from a woman in her twenties or thirties with Graves' hyperthyroidism. Sequencing input: blood. V usage is TRBV15 and J usage is TRBJ1-2; D may be TRBD1 (6 bases). CDR3 in amino acids: CATSRKDSLNYGYTF. The CDR3 DNA sequence: TGTGCCACCAGCAGAAAGGACAGTCTGAACTATGGCTACACCTTC.